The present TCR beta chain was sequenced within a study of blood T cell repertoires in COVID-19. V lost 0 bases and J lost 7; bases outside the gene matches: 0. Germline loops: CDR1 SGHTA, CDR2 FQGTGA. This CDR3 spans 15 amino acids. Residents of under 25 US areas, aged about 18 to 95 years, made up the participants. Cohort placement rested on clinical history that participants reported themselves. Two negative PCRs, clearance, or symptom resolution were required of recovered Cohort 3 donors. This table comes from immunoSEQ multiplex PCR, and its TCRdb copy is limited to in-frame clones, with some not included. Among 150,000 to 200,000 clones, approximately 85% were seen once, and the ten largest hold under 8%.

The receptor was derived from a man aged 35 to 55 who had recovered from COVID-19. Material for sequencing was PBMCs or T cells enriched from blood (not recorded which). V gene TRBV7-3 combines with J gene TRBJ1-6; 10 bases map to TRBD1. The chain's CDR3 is CASSLTGQGNSPLHF. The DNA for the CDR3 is TGTGCCAGCAGCTTAACGGGACAGGGGAATTCACCCCTCCACTTT.